Sequencing of this T cell receptor (beta chain) was carried out in a study of T-cell reconstitution after alpha-beta-depleted transplantation in children. This CDR3 has 19 residues. Germline V gene sequence: CDR1 SGHVS, CDR2 FQNEAQ. The J segment lost 7 bases and the V segment lost 4 bases, leaving 15 bases of the junction unmatched. Study observations and caveats: A year post-transplant, T-cell counts and diversity derived mostly from newly produced T cells. After transplant, high TCRbeta diversity at day 60 in some patients arose from surviving recipient T cells and thymic progenitors.

Worth noting for this clonotype: What it binds is unknown.

For TCRbeta, the library was prepared with unique molecular identifiers. TCRdb passed the PCR reads through MiXCR, listing each CDR3 protein once. The sample consists of approximately 430,000 distinct CDR3 sequences, about 17% of them appearing once. The chain recombines TRBV7-8 with TRBJ2-3; 15 bases match TRBD2. This clonotype was obtained from a boy under three years old who had a stem cell transplant for Wiskott-Aldrich syndrome, so the T cells may come from the graft donor. The source material was PBMCs, mostly from graft donor cells, sampled 360 days after TCRalphabeta/CD19-depleted stem cell transplant. CDR3 in amino acids: CASSSSGLAGGPVLNTQYF. The CDR3 DNA reads as TGTGCCAGCAGCTCTTCTGGACTAGCGGGAGGGCCAGTATTAAATACGCAGTATTTT.